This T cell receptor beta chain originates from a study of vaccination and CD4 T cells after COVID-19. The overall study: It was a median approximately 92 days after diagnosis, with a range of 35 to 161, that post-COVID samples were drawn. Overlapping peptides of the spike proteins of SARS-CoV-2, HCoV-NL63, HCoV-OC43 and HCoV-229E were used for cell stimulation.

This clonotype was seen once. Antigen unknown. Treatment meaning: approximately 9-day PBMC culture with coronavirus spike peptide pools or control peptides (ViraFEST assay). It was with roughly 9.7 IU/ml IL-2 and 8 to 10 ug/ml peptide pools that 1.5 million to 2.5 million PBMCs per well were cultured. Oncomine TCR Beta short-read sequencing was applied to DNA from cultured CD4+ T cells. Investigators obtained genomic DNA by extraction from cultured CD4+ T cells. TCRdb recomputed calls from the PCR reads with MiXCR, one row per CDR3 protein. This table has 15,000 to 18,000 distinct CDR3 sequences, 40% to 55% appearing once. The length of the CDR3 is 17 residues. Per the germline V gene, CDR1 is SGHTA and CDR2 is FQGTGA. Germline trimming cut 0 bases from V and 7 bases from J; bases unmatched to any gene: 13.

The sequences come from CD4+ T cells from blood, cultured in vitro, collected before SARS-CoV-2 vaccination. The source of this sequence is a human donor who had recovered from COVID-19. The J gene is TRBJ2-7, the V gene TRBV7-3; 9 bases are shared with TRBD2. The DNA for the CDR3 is TGTGCCAGCAGCTTAACGGGCGGACTAGCGTCTGGGAGGGAGCAGTACTTC. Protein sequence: CASSLTGGLASGREQYF.